These 16 T cell receptor beta chains share one sample of origin, sequenced in a study of blood T cell repertoires in COVID-19. Data came from immunoSEQ multiplex PCR; TCRdb stores just in-frame clones and leaves some out. The sample shows around 160,000 clones, roughly 87% of them seen only once. Sequencing was carried out using PBMCs or T cells enriched from blood (not recorded which). The receptors shown here come from a woman aged 35 to 49 who had been exposed to COVID-19.

The rearrangement joins TRBV7-9 to TRBJ2-7, with TRBD1 matching 7 bases. CDR3 length equals 13 residues. V was clipped by 1 base and J by 9 bases; unmatched bases: 6. CDR1 is SEHNR, CDR2 FQNEAQ, per germline (reference sequence). This CDR3 is CASSLDRGSGQYF. For the CDR3, the DNA is TGTGCCAGCAGCTTAGACAGGGGAAGTGGGCAGTACTTC.

This clone was seen a handful of times. CDR3 residues: CASSFNSHNTDTQYF. The CDR3 bases are TGTGCCAGCAGCTTTAACTCGCATAACACAGATACGCAGTATTTT. The chain links TRBV13 to TRBJ2-3, with unresolved D. Germline V lookup: CDR1 PRHDT, CDR2 FYEKMQ (reference sequence). V lost 3 bases, J lost 2 bases, and 12 bases lay in between. The CDR3 has 15 amino acids. Together with reference TRBV13 and TRBJ2-3, the CDR3 gives the full variable domain: AAGVIQSPRHLIKEKRETATLKCYPIPRHDTVYWYQQGPGQDPQFLISFYEKMQSDKGSIPDRFSAQQFSDYHSELNMSSLELGDSALYFCASSFNSHNTDTQYFGPGTRLTVL.

This chain uses TRBV9 with TRBJ1-6; D unresolved. The CDR3 totals 14 residues. V was clipped by 4 bases and J by 8 bases, with 13 bases between them. Germline assignment: CDR1 SGDLS and CDR2 YYNGEE. The CDR3 loop is CASSPRANDSPLHF. The CDR3 nucleotides are TGTGCCAGCAGCCCGAGGGCCAATGATTCACCCCTCCACTTT.

The chain has TRBV4-1 and TRBJ2-5, with D unclear. V was pared by 0 bases and J by 4 bases, with 15 bases between. This CDR3 has 16 residues. Germline V gene lookup returns CDR1 MGHRA and CDR2 YSYEKL. The CDR3: CASSQDGSDSTETQYF. The CDR3 DNA reads as TGCGCCAGCAGCCAAGATGGTTCTGACTCGACAGAGACCCAGTACTTC.

The rearrangement joins TRBV4-1 to TRBJ2-1; 7 bases fit TRBD2. V was pared by 4 bases and J by 4 bases, with 7 bases of the junction left unmatched. CDR1 is MGHRA and CDR2 is YSYEKL in the germline V gene. This CDR3 is built from 15 residues. DNA of the CDR3: TGCGCCAGCAGCCCCCTTTTGGGAGGGTACAATGAGCAGTTCTTC. Translated: CASSPLLGGYNEQFF.

The chain is built from TRBV4-1 and TRBJ1-3; 8 nucleotides match TRBD1. J gave up 6 bases and V 2 bases, and 6 bases lay outside the gene matches. Looked up from germline, CDR1 is MGHRA and CDR2 is YSYEKL. This CDR3 region has 15 residues. CDR3 region: CASSQNRGTENTIYF. The CDR3 nucleotides are TGCGCCAGCAGCCAAAACAGGGGGACAGAAAACACCATATATTTT.

The chain uses TRBV10-2 and TRBJ1-5; no clear D. CDR1 is WSHSY, CDR2 SAAADI, per germline. The V and J ends lost 5 bases and 2 bases respectively, with 10 bases between them. The CDR3 covers 14 residues. CDR3 DNA: TGCGCCAGCAGTAACGCGGAGGGCAATCAGCCCCAGCATTTT. This gives the protein CASSNAEGNQPQHF.

The chain has TRBV10-3 and TRBJ2-7; TRBD2 matches at 9 bases. CDR3 length equals 14 residues. Germline assignment: CDR1 ENHRY and CDR2 SYGVKD. After removal of 3 bases from V and 2 bases from J, the junction contained 2 bases not matched to a gene. In DNA form, the CDR3 reads TGTGCCATCAGTGATCCTAGCGGGGCCTACGAGCAGTACTTC. Translated, it gives CAISDPSGAYEQYF.

This rearrangement joins TRBV19 to TRBJ2-7, with D possibly matching TRBD1 (5 bases). The CDR3 sequence is 14 residues long. Germline values: CDR1 LNHDA, CDR2 SQIVND (reference sequence). Trimming removed 3 bases from V and 2 bases from J, with 11 bases in between. The CDR3 spells CASSMGQVTYEQYF. For the CDR3, the DNA is TGTGCCAGTAGTATGGGGCAGGTTACCTACGAGCAGTACTTC.

CDR3 in amino acids: CASSFTGSQPQHF. The CDR3 region has the DNA TGTGCCAGCAGTTTCACAGGTAGTCAGCCCCAGCATTTT. The chain joins TRBV12-3 or TRBV12-4 to TRBJ1-5, with D tentatively TRBD1 (5 bases). This CDR3 is 13 amino acids long. The germline V and J ends were trimmed by 3 bases and 6 bases, with 9 bases remaining between them.

J is TRBJ1-5 and V is TRBV25-1, with D uncertain. Trimming stripped 4 bases from V and 1 base from J, with 11 bases between. The CDR3 length is 15 residues. Germline values: CDR1 MGHDK, CDR2 SYGVNS. This CDR3 is CASSGGGGSNQPQHF. The CDR3 nucleotides read TGTGCCAGCAGTGGTGGTGGAGGGAGCAATCAGCCCCAGCATTTT.

V usage is TRBV14 and J usage is TRBJ2-1, with D unclear. The CDR3 is made up of 14 amino acids. Germline V CDR1 and CDR2: SGHDN, FVKESK. Trimming shortened V by 1 base and J by 6 bases, and 10 bases separated the two germline ends. In nucleotides, the CDR3 is TGTGCCAGCAGCCAAGTCGCCCGGAGCAATGAGCAGTTCTTC. Translated, it gives CASSQVARSNEQFF. Variable domain in full (rest from reference TRBV14 and TRBJ2-1): EAGVTQFPSHSVIEKGQTVTLRCDPISGHDNLYWYRRVMGKEIKFLLHFVKESKQDESGMPNNRFLAERTGGTYSTLKVQPAELEDSGVYFCASSQVARSNEQFFGPGTRLTVL.

The chain has TRBV7-3 and TRBJ1-1; TRBD1 matches 7 bases. This CDR3 has 14 residues. Germline assignment: CDR1 SGHTA and CDR2 FQGTGA. With 5 bases clipped from V and 4 bases from J, the junction kept 7 bases outside the gene matches. The CDR3 reads CASSPLDRITEAFF. In DNA form, the CDR3 reads TGTGCCAGCAGCCCACTGGACAGGATCACTGAAGCTTTCTTT.

The chain joins TRBV9 to TRBJ1-1; no clear D. The germline V gene encodes CDR1 SGDLS and CDR2 YYNGEE. The V end was cut by 0 bases, the J end by 1 base, with 7 bases between. The CDR3 extends over 14 amino acids. The CDR3, as DNA: TGTGCCAGCAGCGTAGATGCAGGGAACACTGAAGCTTTCTTT. The encoded protein is CASSVDAGNTEAFF.

The rearrangement joins TRBV19 to TRBJ2-2; the match to TRBD1 covers 10 bases. The CDR3 is 17 amino acids. Germline CDR1 is LNHDA and CDR2 is SQIVND (reference sequence). Trimming at V came to 0 bases and at J to 5 bases, leaving 6 bases not matched to a gene. CDR3 sequence (DNA): TGTGCCAGTAGTATAGAGAGCGACAGGGGGCTGACCGGGGAGCTGTTTTTT. This sequence encodes CASSIESDRGLTGELFF.

This clone has a single count. This sequence joins TRBV29-1 and TRBJ1-1, with 9 bases fitting TRBD1. Trimming removed 7 bases from V and 3 bases from J; junction bases left unmatched: 6. The germline V gene has CDR1 SQVTM and CDR2 ANQGSEA. This CDR3 spans 13 amino acids. The CDR3 coding sequence is TGCAGCGCTGGACAGGGGCCGGACACTGAAGCTTTCTTT. Translated: CSAGQGPDTEAFF. Drawing the rest from reference TRBV29-1 and TRBJ1-1, the complete variable domain is SAVISQKPSRDICQRGTSLTIQCQVDSQVTMMFWYRQQPGQSLTLIATANQGSEATYESGFVIDKFPISRPNLTFSTLTVSNMSPEDSSIYLCSAGQGPDTEAFFGQGTRLTVV.